This TCR beta chain was identified in a study of long-term antiretroviral therapy in people with HIV. About the study: It was about a decade before the 2015 immediate-ART recommendation that the earliest samples were taken. Whole-study findings and limits: Across all time points, the repertoire was dominated by clones that expanded before ART.

Survey-level immunoSEQ v3.0 assays were run. TCRdb's table, derived via immunoSEQ multiplex PCR, lists solely in-frame clones and lacks some. The sample records fewer than 20,000 clones, around 73% being singletons. The CDR3 has 13 amino acids. Germline V CDR1 and CDR2: SGHKS, YYEKEE (reference sequence). V gave up 5 bases and J gave up 4 bases; unmatched junction bases: 4. Details on this clone: Its matching antigen is unknown.

This material consisted of unsorted PBMCs, taken 0.3 years after starting antiretroviral therapy. The TCR originated in a woman between 50 and 59 years old with HIV. V gene TRBV5-5 combines with J gene TRBJ2-5; 8 bases fit TRBD1. The CDR3 protein is CASSLTGAETQYF. The CDR3 nucleotides read TGTGCCAGCAGTTTGACAGGGGCAGAGACCCAGTACTTC.